One and the same sample provided the 19 T cell receptor beta chains below, sequenced in a study of T cell changes during pregnancy in multiple sclerosis. Clones were sequenced by immunoSEQ multiplex PCR, and TCRdb holds only the in-frame ones, with some missing. Of roughly 48,000 clones in the sample, 85% to 95% were seen once. The sequencing here drew on CD4+ T cells from peripheral blood mononuclear cells, taken in the third trimester of pregnancy. All receptors derive from a female donor with multiple sclerosis, enrolled in a pregnancy study.

This chain joins TRBV9 and TRBJ2-7; 8 nucleotides line up with TRBD2. This CDR3 comprises 14 residues. V dropped 4 bases and J dropped 4; count of bases not matched to a gene: 7. From germline, CDR1 is SGDLS and CDR2 YYNGEE. This CDR3 reads CASSTGGQPYEQYF. In DNA, the CDR3 is TGTGCCAGCAGCACGGGGGGGCAGCCTTACGAGCAGTACTTC.

The chain carries TRBV30 and TRBJ1-4; 8 nucleotides align to TRBD1. Trimming removed 0 bases from V and 8 bases from J; junction bases left unmatched: 8. CDR3 length: 15 residues. The germline gives CDR1 GTSNPN, CDR2 SVGIG (reference sequence). In DNA form, the CDR3 reads TGTGCCTGGAGTGTACAGACAGGGGTGGGGGAAAAACTGTTTTTT. Its translation: CAWSVQTGVGEKLFF.

The chain carries TRBV5-4 and TRBJ2-7; TRBD2 aligns across 11 bases. The CDR3 sequence is 18 residues long. Germline V gene data show CDR1 as SGHNT and CDR2 as YYREEE (reference sequence). The trim removed 4 bases at V and 5 bases at J, leaving 17 bases unmatched. The chain's CDR3 is CASSPDTSGSVRRNEQYF. The CDR3 DNA is TGTGCCAGCAGCCCCGACACTAGCGGGAGTGTGCGGAGAAACGAGCAGTACTTC.

The chain employs TRBV30 and TRBJ1-2; 11 bases are shared with TRBD1. The junction had 5 bases not matched to a gene; V was cut back by 0 bases and J by 5 bases. The CDR3 contains 15 residues. CDR1 is GTSNPN and CDR2 is SVGIG in the germline V gene (reference sequence). The chain's CDR3 is CAWSVGQGARYGYTF. CDR3 bases: TGTGCCTGGAGTGTTGGACAGGGGGCGAGGTATGGCTACACCTTC.

The rearrangement links TRBV5-1 to TRBJ2-3, with 12 bases aligning to TRBD2. The CDR3 has 15 residues. Germline loops: CDR1 SGHRS, CDR2 YFSETQ. With 3 bases clipped from V and 7 bases from J, the junction kept 6 bases outside the gene matches. CDR3 bases: TGCGCCAGCAGCTGGACTAGCGGGGAACTGAATACGCAGTATTTT. It is translated as CASSWTSGELNTQYF.

The DNA for the CDR3 is TGTGCCAGCAGCGTTAGTATGGGGCCGGGAGATACGCAGTATTTT. This codes for CASSVSMGPGDTQYF. The V call is TRBV7-2, the J call TRBJ2-3, with D possibly being TRBD1 (5 bases). Germline loops: CDR1 SGHTA, CDR2 FQGNSA. Deletions cut 5 bases from V and 5 bases from J, with 17 bases between. CDR3 length: 15 residues.

V is TRBV6-5 and J is TRBJ1-4; 10 bases align to TRBD1. The germline CDR1 and CDR2 sequences are MNHEY and SVGAGI. The CDR3 is made up of 14 amino acids. V lost 6 bases, J lost 5 bases, and 3 bases stayed unmatched. The CDR3, as DNA: TGTGCCAGCAGACGGACAGGGGGAAATGAAAAACTGTTTTTT. Its translation is CASRRTGGNEKLFF.

The rearrangement links TRBV11-1 to TRBJ1-1; weak D call: TRBD1 (5 bases). Trimming shortened V by 3 bases and J by 1 base, and 9 bases separated the two germline ends. The CDR3 runs 14 residues. The germline V gene has CDR1 SGHAT and CDR2 FQDESV (reference sequence). CDR3 sequence reads: CASSLHTGNTEAFF. The CDR3 bases are TGTGCCAGCAGCTTGCATACAGGGAACACTGAAGCTTTCTTT.

J is TRBJ2-7 and V is TRBV5-6, with TRBD1 identical over 10 bases. V lost 3 bases to trimming and J lost 0 bases; unmatched junction nucleotides: 6. Germline V gives CDR1 SGHDT, CDR2 YYEEEE. This CDR3 comprises 16 residues. The CDR3 DNA is TGTGCCAGCAGCTCAACCGGGACAGGGGCCTCCTACGAGCAGTACTTC. Translating it yields CASSSTGTGASYEQYF. The whole variable domain, filled in from reference TRBV5-6 and TRBJ2-7, reads DAGVTQSPTHLIKTRGQQVTLRCSPKSGHDTVSWYQQALGQGPQFIFQYYEEEERQRGNFPDRFSGHQFPNYSSELNVNALLLGDSALYLCASSSTGTGASYEQYFGPGTRLTVT.

The V and J genes are TRBV25-1 and TRBJ2-7; tentative D call: TRBD1 (6 bases). Germline lookup yields CDR1 MGHDK and CDR2 SYGVNS. Trimming took off 5 bases at V and 1 base at J, with 9 bases between the two ends. CDR3 size: 13 residues. CDR3 in amino acids: CASSQTGSYEQYF. CDR3 sequence (DNA): TGTGCCAGCAGTCAGACAGGATCCTACGAGCAGTACTTC.

The rearrangement uses TRBV6-5 and TRBJ2-1; a possible D gene is TRBD2 (6 bases). V was trimmed by 5 bases and J by 6 bases, leaving 14 bases between them. The germline V gene has CDR1 MNHEY and CDR2 SVGAGI. The CDR3 consists of 14 residues. The CDR3, as DNA: TGTGCCAGCAGTCCCGGGACTTACACCAATGAGCAGTTCTTC. Protein sequence: CASSPGTYTNEQFF.

The chain uses TRBV7-7 and TRBJ2-1; D may be TRBD2 (6 bases). The length of the CDR3 is 13 residues. V dropped 1 base and J dropped 11 bases, with 12 bases sitting between them. Germline-derived CDR1 and CDR2 are SSHAT and FNYEAQ (reference sequence). The DNA for the CDR3 is TGTGCCAGCAGCTTAGGAGGGGACTCACAGCAGTTCTTC. This codes for CASSLGGDSQQFF.

J is TRBJ1-5 and V is TRBV9; tentatively, D is TRBD1 (5 bases). The CDR3 sequence is 13 residues long. The V end was cut by 4 bases, the J end by 6 bases, with 11 bases between. CDR1 and CDR2 from the germline V gene are SGDLS and YYNGEE. DNA of the CDR3: TGTGCCAGCAGCATCCAGGGCGGTCAGCCCCAGCATTTT. Translation gives CASSIQGGQPQHF. Variable domain in full (rest from reference TRBV9 and TRBJ1-5): DSGVTQTPKHLITATGQRVTLRCSPRSGDLSVYWYQQSLDQGLQFLIQYYNGEERAKGNILERFSAQQFPDLHSELNLSSLELGDSALYFCASSIQGGQPQHFGDGTRLSIL.

The chain has TRBV18 and TRBJ1-3; D unresolved. CDR1 and CDR2 (germline): KGHSH, LQKENI. V gave up 2 bases and J gave up 3 bases, with 17 bases separating them. The CDR3 has 17 amino acids. This CDR3 reads CASSPKDAALLGNTIYF. The CDR3 bases are TGTGCCAGCTCACCAAAGGATGCAGCGCTGCTTGGAAACACCATATATTTT. The whole variable domain, filled in from reference TRBV18 and TRBJ1-3, reads NAGVMQNPRHLVRRRGQEARLRCSPMKGHSHVYWYRQLPEEGLKFMVYLQKENIIDESGMPKERFSAEFPKEGPSILRIQQVVRGDSAAYFCASSPKDAALLGNTIYFGEGSWLTVV.

The chain joins TRBV9 to TRBJ2-4, with D tentatively TRBD1 (6 bases). This CDR3 region has 16 residues. Trimming removed 0 bases at V and 7 bases at J, with 17 bases between. CDR1 is SGDLS and CDR2 is YYNGEE in the germline V gene. As DNA, the CDR3 is TGTGCCAGCAGCGTAGATGGCAGGGGCCCATGGAACATTCAGTACTTC. It translates to CASSVDGRGPWNIQYF. Drawing the rest from reference TRBV9 and TRBJ2-4, the complete variable domain is DSGVTQTPKHLITATGQRVTLRCSPRSGDLSVYWYQQSLDQGLQFLIQYYNGEERAKGNILERFSAQQFPDLHSELNLSSLELGDSALYFCASSVDGRGPWNIQYFGAGTRLSVL.

The chain recombines TRBV27 with TRBJ2-3; 8 positions agree with TRBD1. J gave up 4 bases and V 2 bases, and 2 bases lay outside the gene matches. The CDR3 is 14 residues long. CDR1 and CDR2 (germline): MNHEY, SMNVEV (reference sequence). CDR3 in amino acids: CASSLGQGPDTQYF. CDR3 coding DNA: TGTGCCAGCAGTTTAGGACAGGGACCAGATACGCAGTATTTT.

The genes are TRBV12-1 and TRBJ2-3; the table's TRBD2 call for D was not verified on the DNA. TRBV12-1 constitutes a pseudogene. The CDR3 is 16 residues long. The DNA of the CDR3 is TGTGCCAGCAGCCCACGGACTAGCCCTAACACAGATACGCAGTATTTT. It codes for CASSPRTSPNTDTQYF.

The rearrangement uses TRBV6-5 and TRBJ1-1; no firm D call. V lost 0 bases and J 2 bases, leaving 7 bases between the germline ends. The CDR3 covers 14 residues. The germline gives CDR1 MNHEY, CDR2 SVGAGI. The CDR3 loop reads CASSYSRVNTEAFF. The CDR3 nucleotides are TGTGCCAGCAGTTACTCGAGAGTCAACACTGAAGCTTTCTTT.

CDR3 region: CASSSGLVGETQYF. CDR3 nucleotide sequence: TGTGCCAGCAGCTCGGGACTAGTCGGAGAGACCCAGTACTTC. This sequence joins TRBV7-2 and TRBJ2-5, with 8 bases identical to TRBD2. The CDR3 is 14 residues long. Germline CDR1 and CDR2: SGHTA and FQGNSA. V lost 4 bases to trimming and J lost 4 bases; unmatched junction nucleotides: 5. The entire variable domain, with the rest obtained from reference TRBV7-2 and TRBJ2-5, is as follows: GAGVSQSPSNKVTEKGKDVELRCDPISGHTALYWYRQSLGQGLEFLIYFQGNSAPDKSGLPSDRFSAERTGGSVSTLTIQRTQQEDSAVYLCASSSGLVGETQYFGPGTRLLVL.